This entry lists 25 T cell receptor beta chains sequenced from one sample in a study of cytotoxic CD8 clonotypes in ibrutinib-treated CLL. Sequencing was performed with immunoSEQ multiplex PCR; in TCRdb, only in-frame clones are kept and a portion is missing. The data contain more than 110,000 clones, more than 70% of them seen just once; the ten biggest clones take up about 7.6%. Material: PBMCs, obtained after 36 months of ibrutinib treatment. Source of these receptors: a human donor with chronic lymphocytic leukemia.

This sequence joins TRBV4-1 and TRBJ2-1; tentatively, D is TRBD2 (6 bases). Trimming took 4 bases from V and 0 from J, leaving 16 bases between them. The germline CDR1 and CDR2 sequences are MGHRA and YSYEKL. The CDR3 is 17 residues long. The CDR3 DNA sequence: TGCGCCAGCAGCCCGGGACTTCTAAGAAGCTCCTACAATGAGCAGTTCTTC. Protein product: CASSPGLLRSSYNEQFF.

The chain combines TRBV6-5 with TRBJ2-7; the D gene is possibly TRBD2 (5 bases). The CDR3 consists of 12 residues. Trimming took 6 bases from V and 3 from J, leaving 9 bases between them. Per the germline V gene, CDR1 is MNHEY and CDR2 is SVGAGI. This CDR3 reads CASSRSGYEQYF. The CDR3 nucleotides read TGTGCCAGCAGCCGCAGCGGCTACGAGCAGTACTTC.

A few counts support this clone. The chain carries TRBV7-6 and TRBJ2-1, with TRBD1 matching 8 bases. The V and J ends lost 3 bases and 10 bases, in that order; junction bases with no gene match: 5. The germline V gene has CDR1 SGHVS and CDR2 FNYEAQ. The CDR3 extends over 13 amino acids. In DNA form, the CDR3 reads TGTGCCAGCAGCTTGGACAGGGTCGGGGAGCAGTTCTTC. Translating it yields CASSLDRVGEQFF.

The chain employs TRBV28 and TRBJ2-4, with D tentatively TRBD2 (7 bases). Looked up from germline, CDR1 is MDHEN and CDR2 is SYDVKM. The ends were cut back, 2 bases at V and 0 bases at J, with 11 bases in the middle. The CDR3 covers 16 residues. CDR3 nucleotides: TGTGCCAGCAGTTTAGCGGGGGCCCTAGCCAAAAACATTCAGTACTTC. Protein sequence: CASSLAGALAKNIQYF.

The rearrangement links TRBV5-1 to TRBJ2-7; D remains unclear. CDR3 length equals 15 residues. Per germline, CDR1 SGHRS and CDR2 YFSETQ. Trimming stripped 3 bases from V and 0 bases from J, with 13 bases between. DNA for the CDR3: TGCGCCAGCAGCTCCTTGGGTAAGGGCTCCTACGAGCAGTACTTC. Translating gives CASSSLGKGSYEQYF.

The chain couples TRBV4-1 to TRBJ1-5, with 11 bases that match TRBD1. The V gene end was trimmed by 4 bases and the J gene end by 4 bases; junction bases not matched to a gene: 6. The CDR3 has 16 residues. Per the germline V gene, CDR1 is MGHRA and CDR2 is YSYEKL. This CDR3 is CASSPRDRGDNQPQHF. The DNA for the CDR3 is TGCGCCAGCAGCCCCCGGGACAGGGGGGATAATCAGCCCCAGCATTTT.

The chain combines TRBV4-1 with TRBJ1-4; no clear D gene. The CDR3 covers 14 residues. Trimming stripped 3 bases from V and 10 bases from J, with 15 bases between. Germline V gives CDR1 MGHRA, CDR2 YSYEKL. CDR3 bases: TGCGCCAGCAGCCATCCCACGGGATTTCTAAAACTGTTTTTT. Amino acids: CASSHPTGFLKLFF.

The chain joins TRBV9 to TRBJ2-1; 9 nucleotides line up with TRBD2. The V gene's germline CDR1 is SGDLS and CDR2 YYNGEE. The CDR3 covers 17 residues. V dropped 3 bases and J dropped 3; count of bases not matched to a gene: 10. The CDR3 is CASSESSGLADYNEQFF. CDR3 nucleotides: TGTGCCAGCAGCGAGTCGTCGGGACTAGCAGACTACAATGAGCAGTTCTTC.

There are a few counts of this clone. The chain couples TRBV5-1 to TRBJ1-2; D is ambiguous. This CDR3 comprises 14 residues. Germline V CDR1 and CDR2: SGHRS, YFSETQ. With 1 base removed from V and 0 bases from J, the gap between germline ends came to 7 bases. The CDR3 loop reads CASSLSAPNYGYTF. The CDR3 DNA follows: TGCGCCAGCAGCTTGTCCGCACCTAACTATGGCTACACCTTC.

The gene calls are TRBV19 and TRBJ2-1; D gene uncertain. This CDR3 has 11 amino acids. The V end lost 4 bases, the J end lost 3 bases, and 1 base lay between the germline ends. Looked up from germline, CDR1 is LNHDA and CDR2 is SQIVND (reference sequence). CDR3 nucleotides: TGTGCCAGTAGTAGCTACAATGAGCAGTTCTTC. The encoded protein is CASSSYNEQFF.

V usage is TRBV18 and J usage is TRBJ2-7; TRBD1 agrees at 8 bases. This CDR3 contains 15 residues. Per the germline V gene, CDR1 is KGHSH and CDR2 is LQKENI. Trimming at V came to 5 bases and at J to 3 bases, leaving 9 bases not matched to a gene. The CDR3 sequence: CASSTTGAGFYEQYF. As DNA, the CDR3 is TGTGCCAGCTCAACGACAGGGGCGGGATTCTACGAGCAGTACTTC.

Written as DNA, the CDR3 is TGTGCCAGCAGCATACTAGCGGGAGGGTCCGGGGAGCTGTTTTTT. Encoded protein: CASSILAGGSGELFF. This chain uses TRBV11-2 with TRBJ2-2; 13 nucleotides agree with TRBD2. This CDR3 has 15 amino acids. The trim removed 5 bases at V and 6 bases at J, leaving 3 bases unmatched. Germline values: CDR1 SGHAT, CDR2 FQNNGV.

V and J are TRBV10-3 and TRBJ2-4; D unresolved. CDR1 is ENHRY and CDR2 is SYGVKD in the germline V gene. Trimming removed 3 bases at V and 5 bases at J, with 14 bases between. The CDR3 sequence is 15 residues long. The CDR3, as DNA: TGTGCCATCAGTGACTTCCCTGGGGTCGAAAACATTCAGTACTTC. Translated: CAISDFPGVENIQYF.

J is TRBJ2-7 and V is TRBV5-1; tentatively, D is TRBD2 (6 bases). The length of the CDR3 is 18 residues. Trimming left V 3 bases short and J 0 bases short, with 22 bases between. Germline loops: CDR1 SGHRS, CDR2 YFSETQ. The CDR3 bases are TGCGCCAGCAGCTCCACGATTCCCTTAGCGGACCGCTCCTACGAGCAGTACTTC. Encoded protein: CASSSTIPLADRSYEQYF.

The gene calls are TRBV6-5 and TRBJ1-2, with 8 bases lining up with TRBD1. V lost 6 bases, J lost 4 bases, and 10 bases stayed unmatched. Germline CDR1 MNHEY, CDR2 SVGAGI. The length of the CDR3 is 15 residues. The CDR3: CASRAGQGLTYGYTF. CDR3 in DNA: TGTGCCAGCAGGGCAGGACAGGGCCTCACCTATGGCTACACCTTC.

The chain links TRBV7-7 to TRBJ2-1, with TRBD1 identical over 11 bases. CDR1 is SSHAT and CDR2 is FNYEAQ in the germline V gene (reference sequence). V shed 5 bases and J 4 bases; nucleotides not matched to a gene: 4. There are 15 residues in the CDR3. CDR3 region: CASSRDRGRYNEQFF. The DNA of the CDR3 is TGTGCCAGCAGCCGGGACAGGGGGAGGTACAATGAGCAGTTCTTC.

The chain combines TRBV5-1 with TRBJ2-7, with 11 bases lining up with TRBD2. V was clipped by 3 bases and J by 2 bases; unmatched bases: 7. CDR3 length equals 16 residues. From germline, CDR1 is SGHRS and CDR2 YFSETQ. DNA of the CDR3: TGCGCCAGCAGCTCGGGACTAGCGGAGAAAGCCTACGAGCAGTACTTC. Amino acid sequence: CASSSGLAEKAYEQYF.

This clone was detected a few times. The chain recombines TRBV7-6 with TRBJ2-2; perhaps TRBD2 as D (6 bases). Trimming removed 11 bases from V and 0 bases from J, with 19 bases in between. Germline V gene lookup returns CDR1 SGHVS and CDR2 FNYEAQ. The CDR3 has 16 amino acids. The DNA of the CDR3 is TGTGCCGTCGAGCCGGGGGACCACACGAACACCGGGGAGCTGTTTTTT. It is translated as CAVEPGDHTNTGELFF.

V is TRBV9 and J is TRBJ2-2; TRBD2 aligns across 9 bases. CDR1 is SGDLS, CDR2 YYNGEE, per germline. The CDR3 is made up of 15 amino acids. The V segment lost 3 bases and the J segment 3 bases; nucleotides outside the gene matches: 3. The CDR3 region is CASSAGTSYTGELFF. CDR3 nucleotide sequence: TGTGCCAGCAGCGCAGGGACTAGCTACACCGGGGAGCTGTTTTTT.

A few counts support this clone. The V call is TRBV7-3, the J call TRBJ2-2; D is uncertain. Germline V gene sequence: CDR1 SGHTA, CDR2 FQGTGA. The CDR3 extends over 15 amino acids. Trimming stripped 0 bases from V and 6 bases from J, with 11 bases between. The CDR3 here is CASSLTREPAGELFF. As DNA, the CDR3 is TGTGCCAGCAGCTTAACGCGCGAGCCCGCCGGGGAGCTGTTTTTT.

The chain joins TRBV5-1 to TRBJ2-7, with D possibly matching TRBD2 (5 bases). Germline CDR1 reads SGHRS; CDR2 reads YFSETQ. Trimming removed 2 bases at V and 7 bases at J, with 31 bases between. The CDR3 is made up of 19 amino acids. CDR3 DNA sequence: TGCGCCAGCAGCTTCGGGGTCGTGGCGGCCCAATTTCGTTCTACAGAGCAGTACTTC. It codes for CASSFGVVAAQFRSTEQYF.

This chain joins TRBV7-9 and TRBJ1-2; no firm D call. The CDR3 length is 13 residues. The V end lost 1 base, the J end lost 5 bases, and 8 bases lay between the germline ends. The germline V gene encodes CDR1 SEHNR and CDR2 FQNEAQ (reference sequence). The CDR3 DNA reads as TGTGCCAGCAGCTTAGTCGGAGCTTATGGCTACACCTTC. Translating it yields CASSLVGAYGYTF.

The chain recombines TRBV5-3 with TRBJ1-3, with D maybe TRBD1 (5 bases). TRBV5-3 is designated an ORF whose function remains uncertain. The CDR3 extends over 15 amino acids. Trimming took 0 bases from V and 3 from J, leaving 10 bases between them. CDR3 protein: CARSLAPGLGNTIYF. CDR3 sequence (DNA): TGTGCCAGAAGCTTGGCTCCGGGACTTGGAAACACCATATATTTT.

This clone was found once. The junction shows a germline mismatch at one end, possibly a read error. The chain couples TRBV19 to TRBJ1-5, with unresolved D. The CDR3 consists of 11 residues. Germline values: CDR1 LNHDA, CDR2 SQIVND (reference sequence). CDR3 coding DNA: TGTGCCAGTAGTATCGGGCAGCTCCAGCATTTT. It yields the protein CASSIGQLQHF.

This clone has a single count. Other DNA sequences in the same sample also yield this CDR3. This chain joins TRBV18 and TRBJ2-7, with D unclear. CDR1 KGHSH and CDR2 LQKENI come from the germline V gene. The V end was cut by 0 bases, the J end by 4 bases, with 4 bases between. The CDR3 covers 12 residues. This chain's CDR3 is CASSPPGYEQYF. The CDR3 coding sequence is TGTGCCAGCTCACCACCGGGTTACGAGCAGTACTTC.